The 27 T cell receptor beta chains given below trace back to one sample, sequenced in a study of T cell responses to AZD1222 COVID-19 vaccine. The data were produced by immunoSEQ multiplex PCR, yet TCRdb's version contains in-frame clones alone and is incomplete. The table shows approximately 140,000 clones, with roughly 90% occurring only once. Here the sequenced sample was peripheral blood, taken 28 days after the second AZD1222 dose. The receptors shown here come from an adult who received the AZD1222 COVID-19 vaccine.

The chain has TRBV10-2 and TRBJ1-3, with D possibly being TRBD1 (5 bases). V dropped 7 bases and J dropped 7 bases, with 14 bases sitting between them. Per the germline V gene, CDR1 is WSHSY and CDR2 is SAAADI. The CDR3 consists of 13 residues. In DNA form, the CDR3 reads TGCGCCAGCACCCGGCCCCGGGACAACACCATATATTTT. Translation: CASTRPRDNTIYF.

The genes are TRBV29-1 and TRBJ2-1; 8 bases map to TRBD1. This CDR3 contains 13 residues. V was clipped by 8 bases and J by 7 bases; unmatched bases: 10. Germline V CDR1 and CDR2: SQVTM, ANQGSEA. The CDR3 DNA sequence: TGCAGCACCCGGACAGGGAATTTTAATGAGCAGTTCTTC. This encodes CSTRTGNFNEQFF.

V gene TRBV19 combines with J gene TRBJ2-2, with 10 bases lining up with TRBD2. CDR1 is LNHDA and CDR2 is SQIVND in the germline V gene (reference sequence). V dropped 5 bases and J dropped 6; count of bases not matched to a gene: 6. The CDR3 has 15 amino acids. CDR3 amino acids: CASSRSSGRAGELFF. Written as DNA, the CDR3 is TGTGCCAGTAGTCGCTCCAGCGGGAGGGCCGGGGAGCTGTTTTTT.

V usage is TRBV3-1 (or the pseudogene TRBV3-2) and J usage is TRBJ1-2, with a possible D match to TRBD1 (5 bases). The CDR3 contains 14 residues. V was cut by 2 bases and J by 5 bases, with 12 bases left in between. Germline CDR1 and CDR2: LGHDT and YNNKEL (reference sequence). CDR3 residues: CASSQWTGTYGYTF. In DNA, the CDR3 is TGTGCCAGCAGCCAATGGACCGGGACTTATGGCTACACCTTC.

The V call is TRBV7-2, the J call TRBJ1-4, with D possibly TRBD1 on 6 matching bases. The germline CDR1 and CDR2 sequences are SGHTA and FQGNSA. The CDR3 loop spans 13 amino acids. Trimming cost V 2 bases and J 7 bases, with 8 bases left between them. CDR3 nucleotide sequence: TGTGCCAGCAGCTTAAGGGGGGGTGAAAAACTGTTTTTT. It specifies CASSLRGGEKLFF. Supplemented by reference TRBV7-2 and TRBJ1-4, the full variable domain reads GAGVSQSPSNKVTEKGKDVELRCDPISGHTALYWYRQSLGQGLEFLIYFQGNSAPDKSGLPSDRFSAERTGGSVSTLTIQRTQQEDSAVYLCASSLRGGEKLFFGSGTQLSVL.

The CDR3 protein is CASKAANPEQFF. CDR3 bases: TGTGCCAGCAAAGCGGCTAACCCTGAGCAGTTCTTC. The chain employs TRBV2 and TRBJ2-1, with a weak D call TRBD2 (5 bases). Germline CDR1 SNHLY, CDR2 FYNNEI. Trimming cost V 7 bases and J 9 bases, with 13 bases left between them. The CDR3 has 12 residues.

The chain has TRBV5-5 and TRBJ2-1; the D call may be TRBD1 or TRBD2 (5 bases each). The germline V and J ends were trimmed by 4 bases and 7 bases, with 21 bases remaining between them. Looked up from germline, CDR1 is SGHKS and CDR2 is YYEKEE (reference sequence). This CDR3 region has 16 residues. The CDR3 is CASSPGLTGPGNEQFF. CDR3 nucleotide sequence: TGTGCCAGCAGCCCCGGATTGACGGGACCTGGGAATGAGCAGTTCTTC. The variable domain in full, with the rest retrieved from reference TRBV5-5 and TRBJ2-1, is DAGVTQSPTHLIKTRGQQVTLRCSPISGHKSVSWYQQVLGQGPQFIFQYYEKEERGRGNFPDRFSARQFPNYSSELNVNALLLGDSALYLCASSPGLTGPGNEQFFGPGTRLTVL.

The chain joins TRBV6-4 to TRBJ2-1, with D perhaps given as TRBD1 or TRBD2 (6 bases each). V shed 0 bases and J shed 2 bases, with 11 bases lying between them. CDR1 MRHNA and CDR2 SNTAGT come from the germline V gene. The CDR3 has 16 amino acids. The CDR3 DNA follows: TGTGCCAGCAGTGACTCTGCCGGGGGCACCTACAATGAGCAGTTCTTC. The encoded protein is CASSDSAGGTYNEQFF.

The chain carries TRBV7-9 and TRBJ1-1; maybe TRBD1 (5 bases). Germline V gene sequence: CDR1 SEHNR, CDR2 FQNEAQ (reference sequence). Trimming shortened V by 4 bases and J by 1 base, and 7 bases separated the two germline ends. CDR3 length: 13 residues. The CDR3 sequence: CASSSQENTEAFF. For the CDR3, the DNA is TGTGCCAGCAGCTCACAGGAGAACACTGAAGCTTTCTTT.

The chain carries TRBV28 and TRBJ1-3, with D uncertain. Germline V gene lookup returns CDR1 MDHEN and CDR2 SYDVKM. V was shortened by 4 bases and J by 0 bases, with 7 bases between the two germline ends. The CDR3 length is 14 residues. CDR3 in DNA: TGTGCCAGCAGTTCGACATACTCTGGAAACACCATATATTTT. Amino acid sequence: CASSSTYSGNTIYF. Full variable domain (rest looked up from reference TRBV28 and TRBJ1-3): DVKVTQSSRYLVKRTGEKVFLECVQDMDHENMFWYRQDPGLGLRLIYFSYDVKMKEKGDIPEGYSVSREKKERFSLILESASTNQTSMYLCASSSTYSGNTIYFGEGSWLTVV.

V is TRBV6-6 and J is TRBJ1-3; D may be TRBD1 (5 bases). CDR1 and CDR2 (germline): MNHNY, SVGAGI (reference sequence). The CDR3 loop spans 14 amino acids. Between the trimmed V and J ends, which lost 7 bases and 3 bases, there was a span of 13 bases. This chain's CDR3 is CASIQGGNGNTIYF. The DNA for the CDR3 is TGTGCCAGCATTCAGGGTGGTAATGGAAACACCATATATTTT.

The rearrangement links TRBV5-5 to TRBJ1-2; D gene uncertain. V lost 0 bases and J lost 0, with 9 bases in between. CDR3 length: 15 amino acids. Germline assignment: CDR1 SGHKS and CDR2 YYEKEE (reference sequence). As DNA, the CDR3 is TGTGCCAGCAGCTTGGCTGGCAGTTCTAACTATGGCTACACCTTC. Its translation: CASSLAGSSNYGYTF.

The chain has TRBV5-8 and TRBJ2-3, with D tentatively TRBD1 (5 bases). CDR3 size: 14 residues. Between the trimmed V and J ends, which lost 4 bases and 3 bases, there was a span of 12 bases. Germline V CDR1 and CDR2: SGHTS, YDEGEE. The chain's CDR3 is CASSLRRVTDTQYF. CDR3 nucleotides: TGTGCCAGCAGCCTCCGCAGGGTGACAGATACGCAGTATTTT. Drawing the rest from reference TRBV5-8 and TRBJ2-3, the complete variable domain is EAGVTQSPTHLIKTRGQQATLRCSPISGHTSVYWYQQALGLGLQFLLWYDEGEERNRGNFPPRFSGRQFPNYSSELNVNALELEDSALYLCASSLRRVTDTQYFGPGTRLTVL.

V is TRBV3-1 (or the pseudogene TRBV3-2) and J is TRBJ1-3, with D unclear. Per germline, CDR1 LGHDT and CDR2 YNNKEL (reference sequence). The CDR3 covers 13 residues. V lost 1 base and J 3 bases, leaving 4 bases between the germline ends. The CDR3 loop is CASSQVGGNTIYF. In DNA, the CDR3 is TGTGCCAGCAGCCAAGTGGGTGGAAACACCATATATTTT.

This clone was recorded once. The chain couples TRBV30 to TRBJ1-1, with D uncertain. CDR1 is GTSNPN, CDR2 SVGIG, per germline (reference sequence). Deletions cut 2 bases from V and 1 base from J, with 8 bases between. The length of the CDR3 is 13 residues. The CDR3 region is CAWSRRANTEAFF. For the CDR3, the DNA is TGTGCCTGGAGTCGGAGGGCGAACACTGAAGCTTTCTTT.

The rearrangement uses TRBV11-2 and TRBJ1-4, with 8 bases that match TRBD1. J was trimmed by 8 bases and V by 0 bases; bases with no gene match: 11. The CDR3 is 17 residues long. Germline CDR1 is SGHAT and CDR2 is FQNNGV. The CDR3 bases are TGTGCCAGCAGCTTAGATTACGGGACAGGTTTCGGGGAAAAACTGTTTTTT. Amino acid sequence: CASSLDYGTGFGEKLFF.

The chain uses TRBV5-6 and TRBJ1-6, with unresolved D. The CDR3 has 12 residues. Trimming stripped 0 bases from V and 8 bases from J, with 3 bases between. The V gene's germline CDR1 is SGHDT and CDR2 YYEEEE. The CDR3 sequence: CASSLGYSPLHF. CDR3 bases: TGTGCCAGCAGCTTGGGGTATTCACCCCTCCACTTT.

This clone was seen once. The chain combines TRBV27 with TRBJ2-5, with 8 nucleotides matching TRBD1. The CDR3 sequence is 16 residues long. V trimming: 5 bases; J trimming: 5 bases; junction bases outside the gene matches: 13. CDR1 is MNHEY and CDR2 is SMNVEV in the germline V gene (reference sequence). Written as DNA, the CDR3 is TGTGCCAGCAGTACCCGGACAGGGTGGGCGTCGGAGACCCAGTACTTC. Amino acids: CASSTRTGWASETQYF.

This chain joins TRBV11-2 and TRBJ2-5, with D perhaps matching TRBD2 (7 bases). The CDR3 runs 16 residues. Trimming stripped 3 bases from V and 5 bases from J, with 19 bases between. The V gene's germline CDR1 is SGHAT and CDR2 FQNNGV. CDR3 region: CASSFEGGKVPETQYF. Here the CDR3 DNA reads TGTGCCAGCAGCTTCGAGGGGGGGAAGGTCCCGGAGACCCAGTACTTC. Supplemented by reference TRBV11-2 and TRBJ2-5, the full variable domain reads EAGVAQSPRYKIIEKRQSVAFWCNPISGHATLYWYQQILGQGPKLLIQFQNNGVVDDSQLPKDRFSAERLKGVDSTLKIQPAKLEDSAVYLCASSFEGGKVPETQYFGPGTRLLVL.

This clone appeared a few times. The V call is TRBV5-6, the J call TRBJ1-4; 7 bases fit TRBD1. V shed 1 base and J 3 bases; nucleotides not matched to a gene: 6. This CDR3 is built from 16 residues. Germline CDR1 and CDR2: SGHDT and YYEEEE. Here the CDR3 DNA reads TGTGCCAGCAGCTTGCCGCGCCAGGGGGCTAATGAAAAACTGTTTTTT. Translating gives CASSLPRQGANEKLFF.

This clone showed up just once. This chain links TRBV7-9 with TRBJ1-1, with D possibly matching TRBD1 (6 bases). Trimming cost V 0 bases and J 3 bases, with 11 bases left between them. This CDR3 is 15 amino acids long. Per germline, CDR1 SEHNR and CDR2 FQNEAQ (reference sequence). CDR3 nucleotides: TGTGCCAGCAGCTTAGCCGACAGGCTACACACTGAAGCTTTCTTT. This codes for CASSLADRLHTEAFF.

A remark on this clone: At one end the junction does not follow the germline gene, possibly because of a read error. The chain recombines TRBV28 with TRBJ1-5; a possible D gene is TRBD1 (6 bases). This CDR3 contains 14 residues. Germline V gene data show CDR1 as MDHEN and CDR2 as SYDVKM. CDR3 bases: TGTGCCAGCACTTTAGGGGGGGGAACTCAGCCCCAGCATTTT. Encoded protein: CASTLGGGTQPQHF.

The genes are TRBV19 and TRBJ2-1; no reliable D call. From germline, CDR1 is LNHDA and CDR2 SQIVND (reference sequence). The CDR3 length is 11 residues. The V and J ends lost 8 bases and 7 bases respectively, with 9 bases between them. The CDR3 nucleotides are TGTGCCAGTGCGCTTGAGAATGAGCAGTTCTTC. This translates into CASALENEQFF.

The table lists this clone with a count of one. The chain carries TRBV7-2 and TRBJ2-5, with 9 nucleotides matching TRBD2. The ends lost 6 bases at V and 0 bases at J; junction bases unmatched: 5. Germline V gene data show CDR1 as SGHTA and CDR2 as FQGNSA. CDR3 size: 15 residues. CDR3 protein: CASRPSGAYQETQYF. The CDR3 region has the DNA TGTGCCAGCAGGCCTAGCGGGGCGTACCAAGAGACCCAGTACTTC.

This chain's CDR3 is CAIRAQRDGYNEQFF. The DNA for the CDR3 is TGTGCCATCAGGGCTCAGCGGGATGGGTACAATGAGCAGTTCTTC. The chain is built from TRBV10-3 and TRBJ2-1; 7 bases match TRBD2. Germline lookup yields CDR1 ENHRY and CDR2 SYGVKD. V gave up 6 bases and J gave up 4 bases; unmatched junction bases: 9. CDR3 size: 15 residues.

The chain is built from TRBV30 and TRBJ2-1; D not resolved. Germline loops: CDR1 GTSNPN, CDR2 SVGIG (reference sequence). CDR3 length equals 14 residues. The V and J ends lost 4 bases and 4 bases respectively, with 14 bases between them. The CDR3 nucleotides are TGTGCCTGGACTGTTCGGCGGAAATACAATGAGCAGTTCTTC. Its translation: CAWTVRRKYNEQFF. Based on the CDR3 plus reference TRBV30 and TRBJ2-1, the full variable domain is SQTIHQWPATLVQPVGSPLSLECTVEGTSNPNLYWYRQAAGRGLQLLFYSVGIGQISSEVPQNLSASRPQDRQFILSSKKLLLSDSGFYLCAWTVRRKYNEQFFGPGTRLTVL.

This chain joins TRBV3-1 (or the pseudogene TRBV3-2) and TRBJ1-1; D gene unclear. This CDR3 comprises 13 residues. The ends were cut back, 5 bases at V and 1 base at J, with 8 bases in the middle. Germline CDR1 reads LGHDT; CDR2 reads YNNKEL (reference sequence). This chain's CDR3 is CASSFKGNTEAFF. CDR3 DNA: TGTGCCAGCAGCTTCAAGGGGAACACTGAAGCTTTCTTT.